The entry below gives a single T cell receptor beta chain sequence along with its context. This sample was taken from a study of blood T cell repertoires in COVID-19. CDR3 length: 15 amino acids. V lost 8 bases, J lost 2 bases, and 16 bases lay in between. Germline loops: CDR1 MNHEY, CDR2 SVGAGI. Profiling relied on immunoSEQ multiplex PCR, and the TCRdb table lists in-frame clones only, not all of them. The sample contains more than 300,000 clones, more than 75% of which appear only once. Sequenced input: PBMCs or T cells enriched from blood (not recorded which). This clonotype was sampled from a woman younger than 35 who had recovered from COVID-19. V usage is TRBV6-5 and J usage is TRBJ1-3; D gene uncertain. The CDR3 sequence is CASFSSGFAGNTIYF. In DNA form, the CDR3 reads TGTGCCAGCTTTTCATCGGGATTCGCTGGAAACACCATATATTTT.